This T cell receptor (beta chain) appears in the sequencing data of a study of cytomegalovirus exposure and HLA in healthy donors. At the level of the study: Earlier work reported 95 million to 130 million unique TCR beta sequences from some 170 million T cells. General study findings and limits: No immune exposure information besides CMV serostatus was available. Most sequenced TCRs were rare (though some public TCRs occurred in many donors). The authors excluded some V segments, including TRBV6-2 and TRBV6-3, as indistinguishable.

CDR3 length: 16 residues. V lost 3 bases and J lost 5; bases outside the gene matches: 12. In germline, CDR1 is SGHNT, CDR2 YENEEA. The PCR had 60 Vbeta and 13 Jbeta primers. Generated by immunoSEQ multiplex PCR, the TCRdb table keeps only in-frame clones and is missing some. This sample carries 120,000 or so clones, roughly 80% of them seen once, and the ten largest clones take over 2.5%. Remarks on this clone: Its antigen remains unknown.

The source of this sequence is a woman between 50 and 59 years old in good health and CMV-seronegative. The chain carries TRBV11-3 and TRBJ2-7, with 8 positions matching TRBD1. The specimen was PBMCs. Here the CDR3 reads CASSFRDRGQGDEQYF. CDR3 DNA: TGTGCCAGCAGCTTCCGAGACAGGGGACAAGGGGACGAGCAGTACTTC.